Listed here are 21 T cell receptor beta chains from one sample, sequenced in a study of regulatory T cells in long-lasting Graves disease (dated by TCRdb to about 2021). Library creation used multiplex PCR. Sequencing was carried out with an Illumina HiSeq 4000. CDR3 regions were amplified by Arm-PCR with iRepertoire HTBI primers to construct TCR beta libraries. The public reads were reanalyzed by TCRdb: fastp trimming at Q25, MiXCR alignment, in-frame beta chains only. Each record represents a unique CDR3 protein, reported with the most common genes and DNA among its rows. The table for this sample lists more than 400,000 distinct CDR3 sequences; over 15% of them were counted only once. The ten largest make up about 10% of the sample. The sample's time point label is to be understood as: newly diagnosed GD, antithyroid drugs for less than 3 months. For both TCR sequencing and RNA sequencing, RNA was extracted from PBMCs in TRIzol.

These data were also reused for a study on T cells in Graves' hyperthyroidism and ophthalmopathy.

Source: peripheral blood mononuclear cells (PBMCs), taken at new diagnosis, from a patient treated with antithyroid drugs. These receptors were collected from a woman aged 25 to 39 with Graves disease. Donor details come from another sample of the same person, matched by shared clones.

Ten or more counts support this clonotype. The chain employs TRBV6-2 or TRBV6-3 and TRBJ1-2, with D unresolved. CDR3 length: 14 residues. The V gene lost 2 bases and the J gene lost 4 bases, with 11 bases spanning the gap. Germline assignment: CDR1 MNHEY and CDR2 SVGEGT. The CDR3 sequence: CASSYTQELYGYTF. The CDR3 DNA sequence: TGTGCCAGCAGTTACACACAAGAACTCTATGGCTACACCTTC.

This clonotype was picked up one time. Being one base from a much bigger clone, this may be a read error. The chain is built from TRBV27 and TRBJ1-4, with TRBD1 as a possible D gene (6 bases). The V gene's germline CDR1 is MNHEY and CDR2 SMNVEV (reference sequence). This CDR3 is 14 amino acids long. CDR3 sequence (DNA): TGTGCCAGCAGTTTATGGGGGGCTAATGAAAAACTGGTTTTT. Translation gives CASSLWGANEKLVF.

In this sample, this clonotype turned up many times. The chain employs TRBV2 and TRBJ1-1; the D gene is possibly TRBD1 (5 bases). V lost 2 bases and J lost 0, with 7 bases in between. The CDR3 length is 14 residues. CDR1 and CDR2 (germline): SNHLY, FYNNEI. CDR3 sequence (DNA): TGTGCCAGCAGTGAACAAGGGGTGAACACTGAAGCTTTCTTT. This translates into CASSEQGVNTEAFF.

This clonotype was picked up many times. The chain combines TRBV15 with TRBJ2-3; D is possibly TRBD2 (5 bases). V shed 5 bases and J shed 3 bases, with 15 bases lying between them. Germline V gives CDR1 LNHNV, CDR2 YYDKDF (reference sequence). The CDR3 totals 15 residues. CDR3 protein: CATSPRRTETDTQYF. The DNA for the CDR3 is TGTGCCACCAGCCCTCGGAGGACGGAGACAGATACGCAGTATTTT.

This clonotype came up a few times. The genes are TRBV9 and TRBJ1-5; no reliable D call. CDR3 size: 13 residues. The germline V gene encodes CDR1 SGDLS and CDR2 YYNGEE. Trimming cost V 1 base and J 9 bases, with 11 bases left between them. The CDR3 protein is CASSVLSDGPQHF. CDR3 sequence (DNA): TGTGCCAGCAGCGTATTATCGGATGGGCCCCAGCATTTT.

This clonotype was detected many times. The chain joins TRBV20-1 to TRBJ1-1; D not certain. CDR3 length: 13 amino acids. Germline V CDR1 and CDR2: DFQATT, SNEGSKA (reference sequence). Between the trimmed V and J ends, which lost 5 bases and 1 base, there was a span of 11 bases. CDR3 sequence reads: CSAWTEPNTEAFF. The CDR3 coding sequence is TGCAGTGCTTGGACGGAACCGAACACTGAAGCTTTCTTT.

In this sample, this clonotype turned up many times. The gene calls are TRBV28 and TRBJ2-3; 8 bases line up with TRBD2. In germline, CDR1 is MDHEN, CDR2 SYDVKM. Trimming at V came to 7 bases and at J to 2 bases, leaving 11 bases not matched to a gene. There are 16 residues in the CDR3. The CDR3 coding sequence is TGTGCCAGCAAAGCGTTAGTTAGCGGGGCCACAGATACGCAGTATTTT. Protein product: CASKALVSGATDTQYF.

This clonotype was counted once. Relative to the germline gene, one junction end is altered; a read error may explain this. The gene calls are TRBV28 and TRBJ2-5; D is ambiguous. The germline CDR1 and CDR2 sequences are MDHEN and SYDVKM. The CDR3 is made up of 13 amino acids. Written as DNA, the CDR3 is TGTGCCAGCATTCCTCCCTCCGGAGAGACCCGGTACTTC. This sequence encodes CASIPPSGETRYF.

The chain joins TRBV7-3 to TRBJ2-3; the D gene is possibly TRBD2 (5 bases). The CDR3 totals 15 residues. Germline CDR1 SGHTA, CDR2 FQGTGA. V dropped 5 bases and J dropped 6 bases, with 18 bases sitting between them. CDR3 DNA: TGTGCCAGCAGCGTGGGAGAGGTCGGTCGGGATACGCAGTATTTT. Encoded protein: CASSVGEVGRDTQYF.

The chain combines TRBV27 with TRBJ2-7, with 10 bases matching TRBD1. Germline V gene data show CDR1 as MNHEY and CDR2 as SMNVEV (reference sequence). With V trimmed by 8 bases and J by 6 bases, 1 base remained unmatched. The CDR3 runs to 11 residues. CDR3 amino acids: CASWDRGEQYF. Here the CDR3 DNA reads TGTGCCAGCTGGGACAGGGGCGAGCAGTACTTC.

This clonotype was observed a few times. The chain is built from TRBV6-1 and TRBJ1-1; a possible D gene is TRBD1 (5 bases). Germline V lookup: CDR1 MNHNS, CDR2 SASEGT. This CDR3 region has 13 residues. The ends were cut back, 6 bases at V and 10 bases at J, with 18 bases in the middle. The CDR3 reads CASSNAAGLVAFF. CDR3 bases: TGTGCCAGCAGCAATGCCGCAGGGCTGGTAGCTTTCTTT.

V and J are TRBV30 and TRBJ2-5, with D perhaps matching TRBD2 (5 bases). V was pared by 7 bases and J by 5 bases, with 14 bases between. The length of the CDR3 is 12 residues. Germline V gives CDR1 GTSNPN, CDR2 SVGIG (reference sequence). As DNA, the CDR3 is TGTGCCTCCCAACGGGGAGAGGAGACCCAGTACTTC. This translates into CASQRGEETQYF.

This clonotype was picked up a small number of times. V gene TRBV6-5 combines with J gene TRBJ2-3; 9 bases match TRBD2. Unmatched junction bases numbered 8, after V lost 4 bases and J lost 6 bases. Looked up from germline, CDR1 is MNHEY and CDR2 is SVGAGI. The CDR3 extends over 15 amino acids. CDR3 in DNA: TGTGCCAGCAGTTTGAGGCGGGAGGGTGCCGATACGCAGTATTTT. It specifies CASSLRREGADTQYF.

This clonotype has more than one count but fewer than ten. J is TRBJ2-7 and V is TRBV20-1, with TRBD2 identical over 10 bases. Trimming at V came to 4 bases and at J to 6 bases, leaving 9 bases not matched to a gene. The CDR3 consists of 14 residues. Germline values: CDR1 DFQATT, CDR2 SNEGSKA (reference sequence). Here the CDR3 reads CSATYSGRIGEQYF. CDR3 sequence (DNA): TGCAGTGCTACGTATAGCGGGAGGATCGGCGAGCAGTACTTC.

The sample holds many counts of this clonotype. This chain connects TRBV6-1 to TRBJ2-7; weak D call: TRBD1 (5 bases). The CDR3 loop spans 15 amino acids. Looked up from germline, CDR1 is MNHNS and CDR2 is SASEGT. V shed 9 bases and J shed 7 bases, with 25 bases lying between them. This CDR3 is CASLLGQGIVGEQYF. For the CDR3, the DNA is TGTGCCAGTCTCCTGGGGCAGGGAATAGTTGGAGAGCAGTACTTC.

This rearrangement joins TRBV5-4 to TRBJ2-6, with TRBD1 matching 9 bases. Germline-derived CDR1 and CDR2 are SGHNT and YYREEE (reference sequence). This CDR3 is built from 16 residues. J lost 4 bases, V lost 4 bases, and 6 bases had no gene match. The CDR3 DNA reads TGTGCCAGCAGCCCCCGGACAGGGGACGGGGCCAACGTCCTGACTTTC. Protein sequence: CASSPRTGDGANVLTF.

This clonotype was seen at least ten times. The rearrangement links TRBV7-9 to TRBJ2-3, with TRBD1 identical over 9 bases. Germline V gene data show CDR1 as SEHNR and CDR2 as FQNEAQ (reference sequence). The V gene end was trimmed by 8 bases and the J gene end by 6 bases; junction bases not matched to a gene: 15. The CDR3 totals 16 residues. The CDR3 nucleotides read TGTGCCAGCTCTCTACGCCGGGACAGGGTGTTGGATACGCAGTATTTT. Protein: CASSLRRDRVLDTQYF. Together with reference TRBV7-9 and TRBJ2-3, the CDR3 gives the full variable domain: DTGVSQNPRHKITKRGQNVTFRCDPISEHNRLYWYRQTLGQGPEFLTYFQNEAQLEKSRLLSDRFSAERPKGSFSTLEIQRTEQGDSAMYLCASSLRRDRVLDTQYFGPGTRLTVL.

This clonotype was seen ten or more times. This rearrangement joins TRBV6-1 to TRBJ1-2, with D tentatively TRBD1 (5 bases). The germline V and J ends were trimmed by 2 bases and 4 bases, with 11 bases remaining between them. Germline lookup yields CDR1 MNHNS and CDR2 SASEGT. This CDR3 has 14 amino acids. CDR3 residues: CASSENGDGYGYTF. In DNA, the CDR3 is TGTGCCAGCAGTGAAAACGGGGACGGCTATGGCTACACCTTC.

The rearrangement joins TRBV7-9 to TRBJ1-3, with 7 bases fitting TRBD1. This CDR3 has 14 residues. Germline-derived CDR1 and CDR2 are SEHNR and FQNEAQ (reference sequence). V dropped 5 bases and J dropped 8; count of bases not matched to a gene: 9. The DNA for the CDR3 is TGTGCCAGCAGCGAGACAGGGATTCTGTACACCATATATTTT. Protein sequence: CASSETGILYTIYF.

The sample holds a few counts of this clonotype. The CDR3: CSARDTYEQFF. CDR3 bases: TGCAGTGCTAGAGATACGTATGAGCAGTTCTTC. The rearrangement uses TRBV20-1 and TRBJ2-1; D gene uncertain. This CDR3 is built from 11 residues. Per the germline V gene, CDR1 is DFQATT and CDR2 is SNEGSKA (reference sequence). V lost 0 bases to trimming and J lost 8 bases, with 5 bases between them.

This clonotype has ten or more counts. For the CDR3, the DNA is TGTGCCAGCAGCACTACTATTCGAGGTGCTACTACTGACGAGCAGTACTTC. Its translation: CASSTTIRGATTDEQYF. The rearrangement joins TRBV7-9 to TRBJ2-7; D unclear. Germline V lookup: CDR1 SEHNR, CDR2 FQNEAQ (reference sequence). V lost 5 bases and J 5 bases, leaving 25 bases between the germline ends. The CDR3 spans 17 residues.